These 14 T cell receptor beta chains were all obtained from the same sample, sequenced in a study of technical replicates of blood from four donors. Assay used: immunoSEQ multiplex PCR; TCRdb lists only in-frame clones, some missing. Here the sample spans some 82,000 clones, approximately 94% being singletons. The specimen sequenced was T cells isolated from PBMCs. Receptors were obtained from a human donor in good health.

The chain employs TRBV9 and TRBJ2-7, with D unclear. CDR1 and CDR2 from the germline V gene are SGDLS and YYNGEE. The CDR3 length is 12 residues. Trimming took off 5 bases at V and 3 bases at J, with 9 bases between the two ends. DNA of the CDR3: TGTGCCAGCAGTGCTTCGGGCTACGAGCAGTACTTC. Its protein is CASSASGYEQYF.

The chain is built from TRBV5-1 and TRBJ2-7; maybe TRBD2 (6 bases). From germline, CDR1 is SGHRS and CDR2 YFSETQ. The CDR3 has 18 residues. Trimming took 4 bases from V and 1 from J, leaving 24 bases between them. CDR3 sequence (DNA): TGCGCCAGCAGCCCCTCACTCTCCGGGACTCAGAGGTCCTACGAGCAGTACTTC. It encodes CASSPSLSGTQRSYEQYF.

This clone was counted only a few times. CDR3 residues: CASSSNTEAFF. CDR3 bases: TGTGCCAGCAGCTCGAACACTGAAGCTTTCTTT. The chain employs TRBV6-5 and TRBJ1-1; D is unresolved. From germline, CDR1 is MNHEY and CDR2 SVGAGI. Trimming stripped 6 bases from V and 1 base from J, with 3 bases between. This CDR3 is 11 amino acids long.

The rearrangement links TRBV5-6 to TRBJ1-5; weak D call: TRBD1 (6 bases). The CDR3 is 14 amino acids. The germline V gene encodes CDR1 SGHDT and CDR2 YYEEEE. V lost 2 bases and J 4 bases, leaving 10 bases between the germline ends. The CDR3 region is CASSLQGMNQPQHF. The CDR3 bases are TGTGCCAGCAGCTTACAGGGAATGAATCAGCCCCAGCATTTT.

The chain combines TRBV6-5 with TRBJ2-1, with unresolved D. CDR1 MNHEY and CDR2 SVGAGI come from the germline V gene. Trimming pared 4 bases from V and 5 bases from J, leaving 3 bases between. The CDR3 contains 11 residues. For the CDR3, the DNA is TGTGCCAGCAGTTCCAACAATGAGCAGTTCTTC. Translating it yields CASSSNNEQFF.

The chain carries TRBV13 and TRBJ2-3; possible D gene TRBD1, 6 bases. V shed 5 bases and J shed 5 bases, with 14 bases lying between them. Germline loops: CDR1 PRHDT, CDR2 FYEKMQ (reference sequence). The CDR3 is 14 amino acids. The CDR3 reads CASSLSGTIDTQYF. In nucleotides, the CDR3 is TGTGCCAGCAGCCTATCCGGGACAATAGATACGCAGTATTTT.

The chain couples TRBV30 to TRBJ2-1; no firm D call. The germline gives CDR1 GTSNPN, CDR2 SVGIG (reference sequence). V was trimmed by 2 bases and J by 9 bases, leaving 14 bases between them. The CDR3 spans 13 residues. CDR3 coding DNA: TGTGCCTGGAGTTGGAGCCCTGAGGCTGAGCAGTTCTTC. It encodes CAWSWSPEAEQFF. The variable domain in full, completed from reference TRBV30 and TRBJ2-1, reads SQTIHQWPATLVQPVGSPLSLECTVEGTSNPNLYWYRQAAGRGLQLLFYSVGIGQISSEVPQNLSASRPQDRQFILSSKKLLLSDSGFYLCAWSWSPEAEQFFGPGTRLTVL.

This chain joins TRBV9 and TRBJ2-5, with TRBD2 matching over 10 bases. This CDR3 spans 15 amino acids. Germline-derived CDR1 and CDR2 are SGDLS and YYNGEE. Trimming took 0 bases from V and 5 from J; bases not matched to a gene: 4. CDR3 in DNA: TGTGCCAGCAGCGTAGTTGGTAGCGGGAGGGAGACCCAGTACTTC. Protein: CASSVVGSGRETQYF.

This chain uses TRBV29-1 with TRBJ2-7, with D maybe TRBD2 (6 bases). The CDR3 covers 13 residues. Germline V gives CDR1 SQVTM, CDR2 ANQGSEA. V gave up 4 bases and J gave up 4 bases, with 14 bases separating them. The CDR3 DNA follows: TGCAGCGTTGTCGGGGGTAGTCTGTACGAGCAGTACTTC. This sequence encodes CSVVGGSLYEQYF.

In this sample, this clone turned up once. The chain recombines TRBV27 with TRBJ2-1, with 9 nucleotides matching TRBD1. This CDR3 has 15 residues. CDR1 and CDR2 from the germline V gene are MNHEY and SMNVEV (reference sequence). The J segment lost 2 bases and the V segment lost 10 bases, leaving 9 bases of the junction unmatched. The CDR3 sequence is CATTMDRGAYNEQFF. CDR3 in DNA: TGTGCCACTACTATGGACAGGGGCGCCTACAATGAGCAGTTCTTC.

This CDR3 reads CASSSGQPKSGANVLTF. The CDR3 DNA reads TGTGCCAGCAGCTCTGGACAGCCGAAGTCTGGGGCCAACGTCCTGACTTTC. The chain carries TRBV7-3 and TRBJ2-6; possibly TRBD1 for D (6 bases). The CDR3 extends over 17 amino acids. The V gene lost 4 bases and the J gene lost 1 base, with 14 bases spanning the gap. CDR1 is SGHTA, CDR2 FQGTGA, per germline.

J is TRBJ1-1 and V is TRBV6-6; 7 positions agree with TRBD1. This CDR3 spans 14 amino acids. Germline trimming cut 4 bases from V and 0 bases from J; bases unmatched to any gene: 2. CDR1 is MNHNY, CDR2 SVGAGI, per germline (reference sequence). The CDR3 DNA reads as TGTGCCAGCAGTTCACAGGGGATGAACACTGAAGCTTTCTTT. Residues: CASSSQGMNTEAFF.

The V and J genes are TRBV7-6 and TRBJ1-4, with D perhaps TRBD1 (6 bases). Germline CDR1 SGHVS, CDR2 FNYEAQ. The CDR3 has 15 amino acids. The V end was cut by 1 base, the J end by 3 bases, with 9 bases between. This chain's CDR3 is CASSLDRASNEKLFF. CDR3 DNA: TGTGCCAGCAGCTTAGACAGGGCCTCTAATGAAAAACTGTTTTTT.

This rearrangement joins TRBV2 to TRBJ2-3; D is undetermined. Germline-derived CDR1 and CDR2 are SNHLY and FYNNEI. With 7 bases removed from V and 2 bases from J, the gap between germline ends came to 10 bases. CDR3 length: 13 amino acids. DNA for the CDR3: TGTGCCAGCAAACGAGTCCTCACAGATACGCAGTATTTT. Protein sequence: CASKRVLTDTQYF.